The 9 T cell receptor beta chains in this list originate from one sample, sequenced in a study of blood T cell repertoires in COVID-19. Some clones are missing from TCRdb's copy, which holds only in-frame ones; the method was immunoSEQ multiplex PCR. The table records roughly 70,000 clones, 88% of them present only once. Input material: peripheral blood. The receptors stem from a human donor in a cohort sampled during active COVID-19.

The rearrangement uses TRBV5-4 and TRBJ2-3; D is ambiguous. V was clipped by 5 bases and J by 1 base, with 11 bases between them. Per germline, CDR1 SGHNT and CDR2 YYREEE (reference sequence). This CDR3 contains 14 residues. In DNA, the CDR3 is TGTGCCAGCAGTTCGGTCGGAGGCACAGATACGCAGTATTTT. This translates into CASSSVGGTDTQYF. Supplemented by reference TRBV5-4 and TRBJ2-3, the full variable domain reads ETGVTQSPTHLIKTRGQQVTLRCSSQSGHNTVSWYQQALGQGPQFIFQYYREEENGRGNFPPRFSGLQFPNYSSELNVNALELDDSALYLCASSSVGGTDTQYFGPGTRLTVL.

V usage is TRBV7-9 and J usage is TRBJ2-7, with 10 bases matching TRBD2. The germline CDR1 and CDR2 sequences are SEHNR and FQNEAQ (reference sequence). The trim removed 5 bases at V and 3 bases at J, leaving 4 bases unmatched. The CDR3 contains 14 residues. CDR3 loop: CASSPGLAIYEQYF. Here the CDR3 DNA reads TGTGCCAGCAGCCCGGGACTAGCGATCTACGAGCAGTACTTC.

The chain combines TRBV19 with TRBJ2-3; 11 bases are a match to TRBD2. Germline V gene sequence: CDR1 LNHDA, CDR2 SQIVND (reference sequence). The trim removed 8 bases at V and 3 bases at J, leaving 10 bases unmatched. The CDR3 contains 16 residues. The DNA of the CDR3 is TGTGCCAGTTCTCCCCCGGGACTAGCGGTTACAGATACGCAGTATTTT. Amino acid sequence: CASSPPGLAVTDTQYF.

This clone has more than one count but fewer than ten. The chain is built from TRBV5-1 and TRBJ1-3; no clear D. This CDR3 contains 15 residues. Germline V gives CDR1 SGHRS, CDR2 YFSETQ. Between the trimmed V and J ends, which lost 3 bases and 0 bases, there was a span of 10 bases. As DNA, the CDR3 is TGCGCCAGCAGCTCCGGAGGCCTCTCTGGAAACACCATATATTTT. This gives the protein CASSSGGLSGNTIYF.

The chain couples TRBV28 to TRBJ2-7; D perhaps matches TRBD1 (6 bases). Germline V lookup: CDR1 MDHEN, CDR2 SYDVKM. Trimming pared 7 bases from V and 5 bases from J, leaving 15 bases between. The CDR3 contains 13 residues. Here the CDR3 DNA reads TGTGCCAGCACCAACAGGGTTCGGAACGAGCAGTACTTC. As protein: CASTNRVRNEQYF.

This rearrangement joins TRBV4-2 to TRBJ2-5; 10 bases are shared with TRBD1. After removal of 2 bases from V and 5 bases from J, the junction contained 11 bases not matched to a gene. Germline V CDR1 and CDR2: LGHNA, YNFKEQ. The CDR3 consists of 17 residues. The CDR3 nucleotides are TGTGCCAGCAGCCAACAGAGACAGGGGGCATGGAGGGAGACCCAGTACTTC. The encoded protein is CASSQQRQGAWRETQYF.

The chain uses TRBV20-1 and TRBJ2-1; D not resolved. Germline CDR1 and CDR2: DFQATT and SNEGSKA (reference sequence). V was pared by 7 bases and J by 5 bases, with 6 bases between. CDR3 length: 10 residues. CDR3 nucleotides: TGCAGTGTAGAGCACAATGAGCAGTTCTTC. Translating it yields CSVEHNEQFF.

This chain uses TRBV28 with TRBJ1-1; perhaps TRBD1 as D (5 bases). CDR3 length equals 15 residues. The germline V gene encodes CDR1 MDHEN and CDR2 SYDVKM. V was shortened by 6 bases and J by 2 bases, with 16 bases between the two germline ends. This CDR3 is CASSLGGGINTEAFF. The CDR3 coding sequence is TGTGCCAGCAGCCTGGGGGGTGGTATTAACACTGAAGCTTTCTTT.

Turning to this clone: This same CDR3 is encoded by further DNA sequences in the sample. The rearrangement uses TRBV11-2 and TRBJ2-7, with TRBD1 as a possible D gene (6 bases). The ends were cut back, 4 bases at V and 4 bases at J, with 8 bases in the middle. The CDR3 has 12 amino acids. Germline CDR1 reads SGHAT; CDR2 reads FQNNGV. The CDR3 here is CASSSTGYEQYF. CDR3 sequence (DNA): TGTGCCAGCAGCTCTACAGGGTACGAGCAGTACTTC.